The following is a TCR beta chain sequence with its context. Other nucleotide sequences from this sample produce the same CDR3. The sample comes from a study of blood T cell repertoires in COVID-19. About the research overall: Specimens from acute and convalescent COVID-19 originated in the United States, Italy and Spain. Nucleic acid was either cDNA or gDNA, and it came from T cells, B-cell-depleted T cells, or PBMCs.

Patients of the Seattle cohort, enrolled during active infection, were followed longitudinally. Methods used by the authors: Amplification with reference gene primers provided the estimates of nucleated cell counts. Data came from immunoSEQ multiplex PCR; TCRdb stores just in-frame clones and leaves some out. The DNA was the basis for D and trimming; V, J and clone size are from that table. The table includes around 150,000 clones, roughly 81% detected once. The sequence was obtained from an older woman with COVID-19, enrolled during active disease. Sequenced input: peripheral blood.

The CDR3 coding sequence is TGTGCCAGCAGCGTAGACAGGTCCTATGGCTACACCTTC. This translates into CASSVDRSYGYTF. The chain is built from TRBV9 and TRBJ1-2; D is perhaps TRBD1 (5 bases). The CDR3 covers 13 residues. V was trimmed by 0 bases and J by 4 bases, leaving 7 bases between them. CDR1 is SGDLS and CDR2 is YYNGEE in the germline V gene.